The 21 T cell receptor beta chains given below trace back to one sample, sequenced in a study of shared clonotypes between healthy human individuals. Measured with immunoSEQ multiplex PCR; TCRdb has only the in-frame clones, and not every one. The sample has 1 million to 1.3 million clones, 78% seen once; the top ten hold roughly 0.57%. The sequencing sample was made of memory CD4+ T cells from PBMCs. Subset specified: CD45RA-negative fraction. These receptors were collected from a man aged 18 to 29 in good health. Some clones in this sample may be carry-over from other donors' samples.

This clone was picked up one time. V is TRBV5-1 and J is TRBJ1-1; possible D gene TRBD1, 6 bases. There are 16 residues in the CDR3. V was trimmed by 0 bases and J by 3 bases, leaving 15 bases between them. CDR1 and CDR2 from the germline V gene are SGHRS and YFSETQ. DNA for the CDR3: TGCGCCAGCAGCTTGGGGCAGGGGCGACAACACACTGAAGCTTTCTTT. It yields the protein CASSLGQGRQHTEAFF. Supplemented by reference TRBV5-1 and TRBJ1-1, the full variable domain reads KAGVTQTPRYLIKTRGQQVTLSCSPISGHRSVSWYQQTPGQGLQFLFEYFSETQRNKGNFPGRFSGRQFSNSRSEMNVSTLELGDSALYLCASSLGQGRQHTEAFFGQGTRLTVV.

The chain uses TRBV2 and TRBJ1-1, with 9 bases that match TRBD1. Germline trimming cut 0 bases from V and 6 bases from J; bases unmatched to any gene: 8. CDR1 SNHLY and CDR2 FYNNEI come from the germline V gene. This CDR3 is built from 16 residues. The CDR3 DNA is TGTGCCAGCAGTGAAGCGGGGACAGGGAAATTCCCTGAAGCTTTCTTT. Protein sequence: CASSEAGTGKFPEAFF.

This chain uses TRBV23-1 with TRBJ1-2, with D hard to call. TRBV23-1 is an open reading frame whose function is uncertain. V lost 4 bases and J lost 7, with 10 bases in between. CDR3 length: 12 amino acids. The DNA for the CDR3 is TGCGCCAGCAGTCCCACCTCGGCTGGCTACACCTTC. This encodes CASSPTSAGYTF.

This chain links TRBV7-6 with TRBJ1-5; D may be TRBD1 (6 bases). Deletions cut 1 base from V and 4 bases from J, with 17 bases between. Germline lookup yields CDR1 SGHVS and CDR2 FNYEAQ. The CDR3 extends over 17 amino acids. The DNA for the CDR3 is TGTGCCAGCAGCTTAGGAGCGAGGGGGGCGCGAAATCAGCCCCAGCATTTT. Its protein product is CASSLGARGARNQPQHF.

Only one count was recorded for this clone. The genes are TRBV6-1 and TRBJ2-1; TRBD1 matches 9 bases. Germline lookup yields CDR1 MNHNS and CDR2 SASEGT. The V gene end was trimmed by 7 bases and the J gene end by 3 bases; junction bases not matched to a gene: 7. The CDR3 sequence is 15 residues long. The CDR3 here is CASTGQGIIYNEQFF. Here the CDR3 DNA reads TGTGCCAGCACGGGACAGGGTATAATCTACAATGAGCAGTTCTTC.

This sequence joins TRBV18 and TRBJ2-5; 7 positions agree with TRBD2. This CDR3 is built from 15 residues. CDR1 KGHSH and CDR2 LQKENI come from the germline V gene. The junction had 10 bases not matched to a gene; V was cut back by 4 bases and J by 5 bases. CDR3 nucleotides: TGTGCCAGCTCACGAGGTGCGGGAGTTGGGGAGACCCAGTACTTC. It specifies CASSRGAGVGETQYF.

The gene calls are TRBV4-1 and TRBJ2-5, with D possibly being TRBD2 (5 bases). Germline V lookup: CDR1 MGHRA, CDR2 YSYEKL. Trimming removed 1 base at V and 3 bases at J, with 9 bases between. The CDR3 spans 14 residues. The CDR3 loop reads CASSQVSGKETQYF. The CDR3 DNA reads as TGCGCCAGCAGCCAAGTGTCGGGGAAAGAGACCCAGTACTTC.

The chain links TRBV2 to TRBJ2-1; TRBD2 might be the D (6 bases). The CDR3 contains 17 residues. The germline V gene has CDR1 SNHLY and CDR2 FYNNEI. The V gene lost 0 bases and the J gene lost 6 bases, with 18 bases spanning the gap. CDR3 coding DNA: TGTGCCAGCAGTGAAGCGCCCCCACTAGCAGGACCCAATGAGCAGTTCTTC. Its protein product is CASSEAPPLAGPNEQFF. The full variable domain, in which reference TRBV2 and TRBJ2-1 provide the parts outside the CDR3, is EPEVTQTPSHQVTQMGQEVILRCVPISNHLYFYWYRQILGQKVEFLVSFYNNEISEKSEIFDDQFSVERPDGSNFTLKIRSTKLEDSAMYFCASSEAPPLAGPNEQFFGPGTRLTVL.

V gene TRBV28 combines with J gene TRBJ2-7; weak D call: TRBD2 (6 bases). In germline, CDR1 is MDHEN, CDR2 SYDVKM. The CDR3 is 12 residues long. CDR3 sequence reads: CGAGSSSYEQYF. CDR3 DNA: TGTGGGGCGGGGAGTAGCTCCTACGAGCAGTACTTC.

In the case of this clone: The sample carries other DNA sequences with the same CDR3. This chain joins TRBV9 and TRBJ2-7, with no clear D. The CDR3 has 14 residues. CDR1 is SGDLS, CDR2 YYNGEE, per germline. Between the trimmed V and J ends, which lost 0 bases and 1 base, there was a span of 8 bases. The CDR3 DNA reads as TGTGCCAGCAGCGTAGCTTGGGGTTCCTACGAGCAGTACTTC. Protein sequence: CASSVAWGSYEQYF.

The CDR3 DNA follows: TGTGCCAGCAGCGTAGCCCCCCTGACTAGCTCCTACGAGCAGTACTTC. Residues: CASSVAPLTSSYEQYF. This chain joins TRBV9 and TRBJ2-7; D is possibly TRBD2 (6 bases). CDR3 size: 16 residues. The V end was cut by 0 bases, the J end by 0 bases, with 13 bases between. Germline-derived CDR1 and CDR2 are SGDLS and YYNGEE.

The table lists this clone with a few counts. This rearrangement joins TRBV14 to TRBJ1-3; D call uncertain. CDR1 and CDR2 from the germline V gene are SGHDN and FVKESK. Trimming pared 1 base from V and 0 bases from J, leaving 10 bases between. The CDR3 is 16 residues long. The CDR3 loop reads CASSQVPRASGNTIYF. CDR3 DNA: TGTGCCAGCAGCCAAGTTCCGAGGGCCTCTGGAAACACCATATATTTT.

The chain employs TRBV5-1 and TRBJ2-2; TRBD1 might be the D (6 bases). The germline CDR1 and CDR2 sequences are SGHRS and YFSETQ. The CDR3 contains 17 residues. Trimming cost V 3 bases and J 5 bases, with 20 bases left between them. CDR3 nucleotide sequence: TGCGCCAGCAGCTCCGCCGGAGTACAGGGTTGGACCGGGGAGCTGTTTTTT. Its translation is CASSSAGVQGWTGELFF.

The CDR3 spells CARSLKLWKAPDYEQYF. The CDR3 DNA sequence: TGTGCCAGAAGCTTGAAATTATGGAAGGCGCCGGACTACGAGCAGTACTTC. V gene TRBV5-3 combines with J gene TRBJ2-5, with D hard to call. Matching the DNA end better, TRBJ2-7 makes the J call doubtful. TRBV5-3 has ORF status, its function being uncertain. The CDR3 extends over 17 amino acids.

CDR3: CSVRTLTGTATISYNEQFF. CDR3 in DNA: TGCAGCGTTCGCACCTTGACCGGGACAGCCACGATCTCCTACAATGAGCAGTTCTTC. The chain recombines TRBV29-1 with TRBJ2-1, with TRBD1 matching 7 bases. Germline CDR1 SQVTM, CDR2 ANQGSEA. This CDR3 spans 19 amino acids. V lost 5 bases and J lost 0; bases outside the gene matches: 19.

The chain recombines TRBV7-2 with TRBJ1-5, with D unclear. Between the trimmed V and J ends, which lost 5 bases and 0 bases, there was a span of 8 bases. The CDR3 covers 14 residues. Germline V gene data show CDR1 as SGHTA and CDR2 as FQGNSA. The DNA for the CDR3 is TGTGCCAGCAGCGACGTAAATAGCAATCAGCCCCAGCATTTT. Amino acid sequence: CASSDVNSNQPQHF. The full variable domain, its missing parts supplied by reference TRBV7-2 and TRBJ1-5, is GAGVSQSPSNKVTEKGKDVELRCDPISGHTALYWYRQSLGQGLEFLIYFQGNSAPDKSGLPSDRFSAERTGGSVSTLTIQRTQQEDSAVYLCASSDVNSNQPQHFGDGTRLSIL.

CDR3 in amino acids: CASSLIKNTEAFF. CDR3 DNA sequence: TGTGCCAGCAGTTTAATCAAGAACACTGAAGCTTTCTTT. The chain uses TRBV28 and TRBJ1-1, with D uncertain. The V and J ends lost 2 bases and 1 base respectively, with 5 bases between them. CDR1 is MDHEN, CDR2 SYDVKM, per germline. This CDR3 has 13 amino acids.

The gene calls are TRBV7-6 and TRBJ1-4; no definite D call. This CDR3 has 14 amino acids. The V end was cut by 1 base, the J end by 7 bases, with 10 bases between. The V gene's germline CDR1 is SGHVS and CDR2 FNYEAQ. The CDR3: CASSLVNTGEKLFF. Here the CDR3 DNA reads TGTGCCAGCAGCTTAGTTAATACGGGTGAAAAACTGTTTTTT. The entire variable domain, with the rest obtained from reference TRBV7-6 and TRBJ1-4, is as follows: GAGVSQSPRYKVTKRGQDVALRCDPISGHVSLYWYRQALGQGPEFLTYFNYEAQQDKSGLPNDRFSAERPEGSISTLTIQRTEQRDSAMYRCASSLVNTGEKLFFGSGTQLSVL.

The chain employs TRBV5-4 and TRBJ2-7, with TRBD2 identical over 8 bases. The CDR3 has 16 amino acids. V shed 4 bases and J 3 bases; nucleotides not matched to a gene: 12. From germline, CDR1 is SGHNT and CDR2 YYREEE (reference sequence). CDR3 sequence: CASSTKSALADYEQYF. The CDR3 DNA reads TGTGCCAGCAGCACTAAGAGTGCACTAGCGGACTACGAGCAGTACTTC.

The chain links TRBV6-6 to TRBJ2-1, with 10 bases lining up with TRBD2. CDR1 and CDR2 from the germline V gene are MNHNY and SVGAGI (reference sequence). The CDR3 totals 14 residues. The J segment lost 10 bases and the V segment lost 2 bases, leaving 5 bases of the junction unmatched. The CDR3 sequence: CASSYASGLAEQFF. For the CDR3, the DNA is TGTGCCAGCAGTTACGCTTCGGGACTAGCGGAGCAGTTCTTC.

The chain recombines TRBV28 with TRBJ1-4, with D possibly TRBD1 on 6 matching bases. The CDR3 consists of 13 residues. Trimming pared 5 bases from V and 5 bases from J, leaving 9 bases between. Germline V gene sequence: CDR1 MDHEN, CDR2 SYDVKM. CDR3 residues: CASSTGYNEKLFF. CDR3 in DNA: TGTGCCAGCAGTACAGGGTACAATGAAAAACTGTTTTTT. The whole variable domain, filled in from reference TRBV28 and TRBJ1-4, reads DVKVTQSSRYLVKRTGEKVFLECVQDMDHENMFWYRQDPGLGLRLIYFSYDVKMKEKGDIPEGYSVSREKKERFSLILESASTNQTSMYLCASSTGYNEKLFFGSGTQLSVL.